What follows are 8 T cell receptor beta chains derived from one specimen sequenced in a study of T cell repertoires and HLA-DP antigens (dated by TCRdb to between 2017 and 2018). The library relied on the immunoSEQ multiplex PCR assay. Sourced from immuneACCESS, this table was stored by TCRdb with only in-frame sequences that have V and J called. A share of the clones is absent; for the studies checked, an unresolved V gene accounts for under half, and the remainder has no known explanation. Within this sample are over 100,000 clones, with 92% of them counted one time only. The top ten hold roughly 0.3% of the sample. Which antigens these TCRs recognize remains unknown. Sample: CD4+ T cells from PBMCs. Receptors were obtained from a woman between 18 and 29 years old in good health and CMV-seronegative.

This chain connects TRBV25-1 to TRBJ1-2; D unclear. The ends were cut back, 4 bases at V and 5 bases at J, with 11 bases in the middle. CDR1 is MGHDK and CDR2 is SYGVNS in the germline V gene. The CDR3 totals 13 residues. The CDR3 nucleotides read TGTGCCAGCAGTGCTAATCGCCCGTATGGCTACACCTTC. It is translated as CASSANRPYGYTF.

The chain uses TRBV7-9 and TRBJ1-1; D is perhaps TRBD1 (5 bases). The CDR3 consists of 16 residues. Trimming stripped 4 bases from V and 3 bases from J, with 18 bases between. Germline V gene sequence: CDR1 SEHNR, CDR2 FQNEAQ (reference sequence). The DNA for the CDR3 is TGTGCCAGCAGCTCTAATTTGTTAGGGGACGACACTGAAGCTTTCTTT. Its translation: CASSSNLLGDDTEAFF.

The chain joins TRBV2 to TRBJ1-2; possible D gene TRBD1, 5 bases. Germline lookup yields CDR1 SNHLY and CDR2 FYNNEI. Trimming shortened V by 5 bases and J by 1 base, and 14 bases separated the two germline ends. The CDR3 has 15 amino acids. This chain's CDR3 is CASSTLQGVNYGYTF. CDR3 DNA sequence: TGTGCCAGCAGTACGTTGCAGGGAGTTAACTATGGCTACACCTTC.

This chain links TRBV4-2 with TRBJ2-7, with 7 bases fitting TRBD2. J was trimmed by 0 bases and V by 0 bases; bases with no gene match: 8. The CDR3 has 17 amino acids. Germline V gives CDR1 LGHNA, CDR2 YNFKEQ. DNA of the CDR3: TGTGCCAGCAGCCAAGATCGAGCGGGAAGGAGCTCCTACGAGCAGTACTTC. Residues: CASSQDRAGRSSYEQYF.

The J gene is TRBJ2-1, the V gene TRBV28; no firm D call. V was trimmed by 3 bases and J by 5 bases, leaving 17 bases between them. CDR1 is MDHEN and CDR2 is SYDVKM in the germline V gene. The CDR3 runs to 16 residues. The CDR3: CASSFRRLRRNNEQFF. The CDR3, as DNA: TGTGCCAGCAGTTTCCGTCGTCTCCGCCGTAACAATGAGCAGTTCTTC. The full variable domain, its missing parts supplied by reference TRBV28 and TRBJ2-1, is DVKVTQSSRYLVKRTGEKVFLECVQDMDHENMFWYRQDPGLGLRLIYFSYDVKMKEKGDIPEGYSVSREKKERFSLILESASTNQTSMYLCASSFRRLRRNNEQFFGPGTRLTVL.

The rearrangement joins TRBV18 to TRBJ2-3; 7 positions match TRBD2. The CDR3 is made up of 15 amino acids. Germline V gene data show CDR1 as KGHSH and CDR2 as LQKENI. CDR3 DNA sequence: TGTGCTACTCGGCCGGGGGAGGGTAGCACAGATACGCAGTATTTT. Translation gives CATRPGEGSTDTQYF.

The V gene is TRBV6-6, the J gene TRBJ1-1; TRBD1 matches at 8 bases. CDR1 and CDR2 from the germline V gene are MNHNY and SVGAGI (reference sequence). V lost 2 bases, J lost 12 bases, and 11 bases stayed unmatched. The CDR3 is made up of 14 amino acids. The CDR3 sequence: CASSYRDRTGGTFF. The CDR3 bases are TGTGCCAGCAGTTACAGGGACAGGACCGGCGGGACTTTCTTT.

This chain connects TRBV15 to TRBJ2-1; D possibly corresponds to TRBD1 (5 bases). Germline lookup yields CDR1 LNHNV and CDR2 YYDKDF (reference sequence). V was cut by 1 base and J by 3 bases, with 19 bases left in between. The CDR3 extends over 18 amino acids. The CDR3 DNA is TGTGCCACCAGCAGAGCTGCTTGGGGCTACGAAGTCTACAATGAGCAGTTCTTC. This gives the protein CATSRAAWGYEVYNEQFF.